This TCR beta chain is from a study of T cells in Graves' hyperthyroidism and ophthalmopathy. Study background: Staff took peripheral blood when the initial diagnosis was made, before any treatment began. The study's findings and limits: Ophthalmopathy, as predicted by the model, came a median approximately 5.9 months after the prediction. Most thyroid clonotypes that were expanded above 0.001 also turned up in blood.

Based on clinical symptoms, serum thyroxine and TRAb, thyroid ultrasound and orbital computed tomography, diagnoses were reached. From RNA transcripts, TCR beta CDR3 regions were amplified. HTBI primers were used for first-round RT-PCR of the TCR CDR3. TCRdb re-called the multiplex PCR reads through MiXCR, storing one row per CDR3 protein. The sample shows fewer than 800,000 distinct CDR3 sequences, approximately 16% of them seen only once. This clonotype showed up just a few times. Its specificity is not known. This TCR came from a man between 18 and 29 years old with Graves' hyperthyroidism. Sequencing was carried out using blood.

The CDR3 bases are TGTGCCAGCACCACAACGGCAGAGTTTGGGGCCAACGTCCTGACTTTC. As protein: CASTTTAEFGANVLTF. The chain couples TRBV28 to TRBJ2-6, with D uncertain. This CDR3 has 16 amino acids. Germline V lookup: CDR1 MDHEN, CDR2 SYDVKM. The V gene lost 7 bases and the J gene lost 3 bases, with 16 bases spanning the gap.